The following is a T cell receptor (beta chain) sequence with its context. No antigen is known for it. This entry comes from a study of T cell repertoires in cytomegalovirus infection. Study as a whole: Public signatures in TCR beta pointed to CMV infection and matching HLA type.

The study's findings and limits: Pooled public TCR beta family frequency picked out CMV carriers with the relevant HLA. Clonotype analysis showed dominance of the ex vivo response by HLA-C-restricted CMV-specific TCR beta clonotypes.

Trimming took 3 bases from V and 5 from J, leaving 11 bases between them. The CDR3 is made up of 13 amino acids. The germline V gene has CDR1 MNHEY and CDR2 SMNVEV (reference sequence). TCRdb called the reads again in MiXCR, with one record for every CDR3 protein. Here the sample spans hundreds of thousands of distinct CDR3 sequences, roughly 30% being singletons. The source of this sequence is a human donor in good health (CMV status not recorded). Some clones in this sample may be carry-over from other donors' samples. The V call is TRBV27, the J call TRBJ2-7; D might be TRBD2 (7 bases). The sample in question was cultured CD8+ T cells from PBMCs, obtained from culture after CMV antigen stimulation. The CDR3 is CASSFVGGHEQYF. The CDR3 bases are TGTGCCAGCAGTTTTGTGGGGGGGCACGAGCAGTACTTC.